This entry describes one T cell receptor beta chain. It lacks a known antigen. No quality values exist for individual bases; no much larger clone is one base distant. These data originate in a study of blood T cell repertoires in COVID-19 (dated by TCRdb to 2018 to 2020). Regarding the complete study: Samples covering the acute and convalescent phases of COVID-19 were provided by collaborators in the United States, Italy and Spain. The prospective study material was composed of cDNA or gDNA derived from T cells, B-cell-depleted T cells, or PBMCs. The dataset comprised deeply sampled blood TCRbeta repertoires from subjects exposed to, actively infected with, or recovered from COVID-19. The repertoires were released in a freely available public database meant as a resource for research on the immune response to SARS-CoV-2. The samples were drawn from the first 160 participants of the ongoing ImmuneRACE study and from over 950 subjects provided by 6 global collaborators. A de-identified subject ID, COVID-19 status, age in years and sex were almost always included in the sample metadata. Where available, HLA class I and class II types were obtained from metadata supplied by the sample provider rather than from assay-based typing.

The paper as a whole reports these results and caveats: Clinical and demographic metadata were provided uncurated, with the amount varying by source and participant.

TCRbeta CDR3 regions were amplified from genomic DNA using the immunoSEQ Assay, a bias-controlled multiplex PCR. The authors' pipeline ran thus. Nucleated cell counts per sample were estimated from amplification of reference gene primers within the assay. To quantify the absolute abundance of each unique TCRbeta CDR3 rearrangement, sequence reads were collapsed and filtered. For each sample, productive Simpson clonality was calculated as the square root of Simpson's diversity index across productive rearrangements. TCRdb provides this immuneACCESS table in a form limited to in-frame rearrangements. Some clones are lacking; in checked studies, under half of them reflect an unresolved V gene, and why the rest are absent is not known. V, J and clone size were drawn from that table, and D and trimming were deduced from the DNA. For this sample there are almost 70,000 clones; almost 80% appear just once. The ten largest clones represent 16% of the sample.

Each collaborating institution followed its own protocols to collect whole blood in K2EDTA tubes. For TCRbeta analysis, collaborator samples were shipped as frozen whole blood, as isolated PBMCs, or as DNA extracted from either sample type. The germline V gene provides CDR1 SGHTA and CDR2 FQGNSA. V gives up 7 bases and J gives up 4 bases, and the segment between their germline ends measures 13 bases. The CDR3 runs 13 amino acids, cysteine and phenylalanine included. The entry retains the CDR3 DNA only, 39 bases that are in frame from base 1. Sequencing was performed on peripheral blood. The TCR originated in a man aged 55 to 70 with acute or convalescent COVID-19. The sequence is built from TRBV7-2 and TRBJ2-5; TRBD2 is a possible D gene, resting on 5 matching bases. The CDR3 protein is CASTGFAGETQYF. The nucleotide sequence reads as follows: TGTGCCAGCACGGGATTTGCGGGAGAGACCCAGTACTTC. With all but the CDR3 taken from the reference TRBV7-2 and TRBJ2-5 genes, the full variable domain is: GAGVSQSPSNKVTEKGKDVELRCDPISGHTALYWYRQSLGQGLEFLIYFQGNSAPDKSGLPSDRFSAERTGGSVSTLTIQRTQQEDSAVYLCASTGFAGETQYFGPGTRLLVL.